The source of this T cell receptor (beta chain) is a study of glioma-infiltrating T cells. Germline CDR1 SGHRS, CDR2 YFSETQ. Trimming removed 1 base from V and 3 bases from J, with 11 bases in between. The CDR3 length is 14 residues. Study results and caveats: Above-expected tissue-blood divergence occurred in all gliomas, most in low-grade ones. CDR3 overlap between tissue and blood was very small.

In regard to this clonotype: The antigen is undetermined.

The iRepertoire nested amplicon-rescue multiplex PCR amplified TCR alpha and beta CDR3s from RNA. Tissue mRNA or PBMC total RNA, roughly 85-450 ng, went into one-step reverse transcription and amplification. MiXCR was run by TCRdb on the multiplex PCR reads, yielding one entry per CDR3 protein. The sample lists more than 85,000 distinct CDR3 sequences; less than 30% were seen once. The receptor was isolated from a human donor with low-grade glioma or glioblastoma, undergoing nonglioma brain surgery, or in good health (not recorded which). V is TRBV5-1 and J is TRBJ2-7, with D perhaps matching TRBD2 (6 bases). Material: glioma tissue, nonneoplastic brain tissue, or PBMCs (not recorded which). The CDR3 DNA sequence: TGCGCCAGCAGCTTGATACGGGGAGGCTACGAGCAGTACTTC. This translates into CASSLIRGGYEQYF. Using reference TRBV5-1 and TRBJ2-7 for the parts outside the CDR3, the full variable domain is KAGVTQTPRYLIKTRGQQVTLSCSPISGHRSVSWYQQTPGQGLQFLFEYFSETQRNKGNFPGRFSGRQFSNSRSEMNVSTLELGDSALYLCASSLIRGGYEQYFGPGTRLTVT.